This T cell receptor (beta chain) originates from a study of T-cell memory formation after mild COVID-19. This clonotype was counted a few times. The V and J ends lost 0 bases and 2 bases respectively, with 14 bases between them. Germline CDR1 and CDR2: SQVTM and ANQGSEA. CDR3 length: 16 residues. TCRdb re-analysed the 5' RACE reads in MiXCR, keeping a single row per CDR3 protein. This sample has 110,000 to 150,000 distinct CDR3 sequences, with around 25% found just once. This sequence originates from an adult woman who had mild COVID-19 (a few samples of this study predate the infection). Cell type and time point are not known. J is TRBJ1-3 and V is TRBV29-1, with unresolved D. Source material: PBMCs or a T cell subset sorted from them (not recorded which). The CDR3 DNA follows: TGCAGCGTTGAAGATCTCCGGGTCCTACCTGGAAACACCATATATTTT. Its protein is CSVEDLRVLPGNTIYF.